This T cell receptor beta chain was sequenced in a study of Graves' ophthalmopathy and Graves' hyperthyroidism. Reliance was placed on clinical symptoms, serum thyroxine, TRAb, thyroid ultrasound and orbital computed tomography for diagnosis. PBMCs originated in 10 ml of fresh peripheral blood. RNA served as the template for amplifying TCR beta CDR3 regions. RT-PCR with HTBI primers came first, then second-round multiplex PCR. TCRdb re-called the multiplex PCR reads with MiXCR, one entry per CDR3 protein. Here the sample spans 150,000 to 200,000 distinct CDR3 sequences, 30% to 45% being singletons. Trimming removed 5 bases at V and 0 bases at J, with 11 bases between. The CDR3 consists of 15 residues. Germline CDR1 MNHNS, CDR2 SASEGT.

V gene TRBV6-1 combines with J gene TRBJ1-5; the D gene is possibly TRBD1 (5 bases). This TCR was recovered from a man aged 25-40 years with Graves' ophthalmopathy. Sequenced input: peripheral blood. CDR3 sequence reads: CASSQTANSNQPQHF. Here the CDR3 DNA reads TGTGCCAGCAGTCAGACAGCTAATAGCAATCAGCCCCAGCATTTT.